This is a list of T cell receptor beta chains from one sample in a study of T cells in Graves' hyperthyroidism and ophthalmopathy. TCRdb reanalysed the multiplex PCR reads using MiXCR and keeps one entry per CDR3 protein. The sample consists of approximately 600,000 distinct CDR3 sequences, less than 25% of them appearing once. The specimen sequenced was blood. The receptors come from a man aged 25-45 years with Graves' ophthalmopathy. The CDR3 runs from the conserved cysteine through the conserved F or W.

j_call: TRBJ1-2
v_call: TRBV29-1
cdr3_aa: CSVLTVGTNYGYTF

j_call: TRBJ2-1
v_call: TRBV5-6
cdr3_aa: CASSLNSAEQFF

j_call: TRBJ2-7
v_call: TRBV7-2
cdr3_aa: CASSLDSGRFNEQYF

j_call: TRBJ2-7
v_call: TRBV7-9
cdr3_aa: CASSPAPRGPYEQYF

j_call: TRBJ2-1
v_call: TRBV19
cdr3_aa: CASSIDSGLYNEQFF

j_call: TRBJ2-3
v_call: TRBV10-3
cdr3_aa: CAISDRGDTQYF

j_call: TRBJ1-3
v_call: TRBV5-1
cdr3_aa: CASSRSLLSSGNTIYF

j_call: TRBJ2-7
v_call: TRBV4-3
cdr3_aa: CASSQPGYEQYF

j_call: TRBJ2-2
v_call: TRBV30
cdr3_aa: CAWMGDTGELFF

j_call: TRBJ1-1
v_call: TRBV9
cdr3_aa: CASSGDWGTEAFF

j_call: TRBJ2-2
v_call: TRBV11-3
cdr3_aa: CASSLARRPGELFF

j_call: TRBJ1-4
v_call: TRBV12-3/TRBV12-4
cdr3_aa: CASSLGQNEKLFF

j_call: TRBJ2-7
v_call: TRBV12-3/TRBV12-4
cdr3_aa: CASSSGEAYEQYF

j_call: TRBJ1-2
v_call: TRBV10-3
cdr3_aa: CAISEDGYGYTF